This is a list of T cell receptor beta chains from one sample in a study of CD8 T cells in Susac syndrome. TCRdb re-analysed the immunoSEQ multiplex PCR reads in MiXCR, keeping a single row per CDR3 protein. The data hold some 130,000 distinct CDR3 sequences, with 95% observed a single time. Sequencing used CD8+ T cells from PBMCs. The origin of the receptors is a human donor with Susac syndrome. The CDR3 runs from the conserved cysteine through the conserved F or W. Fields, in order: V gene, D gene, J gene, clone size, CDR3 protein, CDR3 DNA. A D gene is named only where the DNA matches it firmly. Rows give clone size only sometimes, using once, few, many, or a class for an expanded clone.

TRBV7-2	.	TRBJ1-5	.	CASSLIPGDYSNQPQHF	TGTGCCAGCAGCTTAATTCCAGGAGATTATAGCAATCAGCCCCAGCATTTT
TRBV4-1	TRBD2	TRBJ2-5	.	CASSPGQSGSRETQYF	TGCGCCAGCAGCCCAGGCCAAAGCGGGAGTAGGGAGACCCAGTACTTC
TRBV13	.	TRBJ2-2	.	CASSLGEGITGELFF	TGTGCCAGCAGCTTAGGGGAGGGCATCACCGGGGAGCTGTTTTTT
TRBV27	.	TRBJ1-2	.	CASSLSRTNGYTF	TGTGCCAGCAGTTTATCAAGGACAAATGGCTACACCTTC
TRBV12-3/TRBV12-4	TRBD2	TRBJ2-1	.	CASSAGLAGGSKRFDEQFF	TGTGCCAGCAGCGCGGGACTAGCGGGAGGCTCAAAGCGTTTCGATGAGCAGTTCTTC
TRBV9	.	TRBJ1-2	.	CASSPDPLYGYTF	TGTGCCAGCAGTCCCGACCCTCTCTATGGCTACACCTTC
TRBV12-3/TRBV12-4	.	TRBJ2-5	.	CASSHLGGGESQETQYF	TGTGCCAGCAGTCATTTGGGAGGGGGGGAAAGCCAAGAGACCCAGTACTTC
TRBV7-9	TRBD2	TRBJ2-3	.	CASSPLRLTSGRAEDTQYF	TGTGCCAGCAGCCCTCTACGTCTGACTAGCGGGAGGGCCGAAGATACGCAGTATTTT
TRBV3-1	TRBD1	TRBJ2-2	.	CASSQKRDRSYTGELFF	TGTGCCAGCAGCCAAAAGAGGGACAGGAGTTACACCGGGGAGCTGTTTTTT
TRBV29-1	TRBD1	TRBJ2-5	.	CSVEGIVQGARGKTQYF	TGCAGCGTTGAGGGTATAGTACAGGGGGCGCGAGGCAAGACCCAGTACTTC
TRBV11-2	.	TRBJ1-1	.	CASSLVSRAEAFF	TGTGCCAGCAGCTTAGTCTCGCGGGCAGAAGCTTTCTTT
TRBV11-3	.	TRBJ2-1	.	CASGGADSYNEQFF	TGTGCCAGCGGGGGGGCGGACTCCTACAATGAGCAGTTCTTC
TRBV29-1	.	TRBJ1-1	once	CSVWAGATEAFF	TGCAGCGTTTGGGCAGGGGCGACTGAAGCTTTCTTT
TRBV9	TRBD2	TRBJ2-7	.	CASSVTLAGATYEQYF	TGTGCCAGCAGCGTAACTTTGGCGGGAGCCACCTACGAGCAGTACTTC
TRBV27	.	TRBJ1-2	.	CASSLQGSGYTF	TGTGCCAGCAGTTTACAGGGAAGTGGCTACACCTTC
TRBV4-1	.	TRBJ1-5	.	CASSQVGGPNQPQHF	TGCGCCAGCAGCCAAGTCGGTGGTCCCAATCAGCCCCAGCATTTT
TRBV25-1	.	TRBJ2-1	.	CASSEFSLTEEQFF	TGTGCCAGCAGTGAATTTAGTTTAACGGAGGAGCAGTTCTTC
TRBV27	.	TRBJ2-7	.	CASSFSGAYEQYF	TGTGCCAGCAGTTTTAGCGGAGCCTACGAGCAGTACTTC
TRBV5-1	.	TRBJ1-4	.	CASTEGQEGKKLFF	TGCGCCAGCACCGAAGGGCAAGAAGGGAAAAAACTGTTTTTT
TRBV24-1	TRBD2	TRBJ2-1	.	CATSDSVRLAGDEQFF	TGTGCCACCAGTGATTCGGTTAGACTAGCGGGCGATGAGCAGTTCTTC
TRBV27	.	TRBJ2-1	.	CASSLVAASSYNEQFF	TGTGCCAGCAGTTTGGTTGCGGCGAGCTCCTACAATGAGCAGTTCTTC
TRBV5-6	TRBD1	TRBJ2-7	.	CASSSPDRDPYEQYF	TGTGCCAGCAGCTCCCCTGACAGGGACCCCTACGAGCAGTACTTC
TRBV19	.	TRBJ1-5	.	CASEGLEGTQPQHF	TGTGCCTCTGAAGGTCTTGAAGGGACGCAGCCCCAGCATTTT
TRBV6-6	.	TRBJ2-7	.	CASSWTTRDEQYF	TGTGCCAGCAGTTGGACAACAAGGGACGAGCAGTACTTC
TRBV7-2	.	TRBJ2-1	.	CASSLGTQLNEQFF	TGTGCCAGCAGCTTAGGGACACAACTCAATGAGCAGTTCTTC
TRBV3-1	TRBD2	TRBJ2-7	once	CASSQDSERLAHYEQYF	TGTGCCAGCAGCCAAGATTCCGAACGACTAGCTCACTACGAGCAGTACTTC
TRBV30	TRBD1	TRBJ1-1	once	CAWSPGTGNTEAFF	TGTGCCTGGAGCCCCGGGACAGGGAACACTGAAGCTTTCTTT
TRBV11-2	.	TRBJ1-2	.	CASSSPGTRGGYTF	TGTGCCAGCAGCTCCCCGGGCACCCGGGGTGGCTACACCTTC
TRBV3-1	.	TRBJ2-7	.	CASSQDTHRPYEQYF	TGTGCCAGCAGCCAAGACACCCACCGTCCCTACGAGCAGTACTTC
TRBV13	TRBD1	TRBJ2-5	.	CASSSGTEETQYF	TGTGCCAGCAGCTCCGGGACAGAAGAGACCCAGTACTTC
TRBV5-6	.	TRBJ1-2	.	CASSLAGSGYGYTF	TGTGCCAGCAGCTTGGCGGGGTCGGGCTATGGCTACACCTTC
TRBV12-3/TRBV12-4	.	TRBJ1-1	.	CASSFGSEAFF	TGTGCCAGCAGTTTCGGGAGTGAAGCTTTCTTT
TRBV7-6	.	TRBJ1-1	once	CASSSGWGPNTEAFF	TGTGCCAGCAGCTCCGGGTGGGGGCCGAACACTGAAGCTTTCTTT
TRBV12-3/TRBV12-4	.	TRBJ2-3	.	CASSLGTTDTQYF	TGTGCCAGCAGTTTAGGCACCACAGATACGCAGTATTTT
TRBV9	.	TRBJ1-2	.	CASSGNLIWDFNYGYTF	TGTGCCAGCAGCGGGAACCTAATCTGGGATTTCAACTATGGCTACACCTTC
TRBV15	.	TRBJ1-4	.	CATSSLGGTNEKLFF	TGTGCCACCAGCAGCCTCGGTGGGACTAATGAAAAACTGTTTTTT
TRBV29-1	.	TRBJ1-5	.	CSAAAGGASQPQHF	TGCAGCGCGGCGGCTGGGGGGGCGAGCCAGCCCCAGCATTTT
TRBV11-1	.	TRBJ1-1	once	CASTWTVNTEAFF	TGTGCCAGCACCTGGACAGTGAACACTGAAGCTTTCTTT
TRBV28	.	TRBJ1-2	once	CASSRPGYTF	TGTGCCAGCAGTCGCCCTGGCTACACCTTC
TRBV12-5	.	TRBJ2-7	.	CASGLLQGNFYEQYF	TGTGCTAGTGGTTTGCTACAGGGAAACTTTTACGAGCAGTACTTC
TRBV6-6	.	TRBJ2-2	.	CASSYPNRSNTGELFF	TGTGCCAGCAGTTACCCTAACCGGAGTAACACCGGGGAGCTGTTTTTT
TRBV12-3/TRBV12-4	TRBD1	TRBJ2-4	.	CASRYRGEYIQYF	TGTGCCAGCAGGTACAGGGGGGAGTACATTCAGTACTTC
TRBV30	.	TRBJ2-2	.	CAWRETGTGELFF	TGTGCCTGGAGAGAGACAGGTACCGGGGAGCTGTTTTTT
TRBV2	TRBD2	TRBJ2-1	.	CASSLTSGSVDEQFF	TGTGCCAGCAGTCTCACTAGCGGGAGCGTTGATGAGCAGTTCTTC
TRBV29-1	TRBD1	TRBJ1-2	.	CSVEGQQRSYGYTF	TGCAGCGTTGAGGGACAGCAGAGATCCTATGGCTACACCTTC
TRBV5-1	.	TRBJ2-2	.	CASSPRGNTGELFF	TGCGCCAGCAGCCCCAGGGGGAACACCGGGGAGCTGTTTTTT
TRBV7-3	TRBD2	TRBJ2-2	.	CASSAAGGDTGELFF	TGTGCCAGCAGCGCAGCGGGGGGGGACACCGGGGAGCTGTTTTTT
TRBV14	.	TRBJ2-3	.	CASSRAYMGDTQYF	TGTGCCAGCAGCCGAGCCTATATGGGCGATACGCAGTATTTT
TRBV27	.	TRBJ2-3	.	CASSSAGTDTQYF	TGTGCCAGCAGTTCCGCCGGCACAGATACGCAGTATTTT
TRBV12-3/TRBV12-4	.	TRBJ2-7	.	CASSSGNYEQYF	TGTGCCAGCAGTTCAGGGAACTACGAGCAGTACTTC
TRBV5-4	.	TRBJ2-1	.	CASRPGGAEGENEQFF	TGTGCCAGCAGACCAGGGGGGGCAGAAGGTGAGAATGAGCAGTTCTTC
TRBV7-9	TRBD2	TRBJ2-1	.	CASSFHGLAGDNEQFF	TGTGCCAGCAGCTTCCACGGGCTAGCGGGGGACAATGAGCAGTTCTTC